This TCR beta chain was profiled in a study of blood T cell repertoires in COVID-19. In the original workflow: How many nucleated cells were present was estimated from reference gene primer amplification. Some clones are missing from TCRdb's copy, which holds only in-frame ones; the method was immunoSEQ multiplex PCR. That table is the source of V, J and clone size, and D and trimming were worked out from the DNA. Among 170,000 or so clones listed, 80% to 90% were seen once. CDR1 is SQVTM, CDR2 ANQGSEA, per germline. V lost 4 bases and J lost 5, with 8 bases in between. This CDR3 comprises 11 residues.

Sequences were obtained from peripheral blood. The TCR originated in a man in his forties or fifties with active or convalescent COVID-19. V gene TRBV29-1 combines with J gene TRBJ1-1; D remains unclear. CDR3 bases: TGCAGCGTTGTGGAGGGTACTGAAGCTTTCTTT. The encoded protein is CSVVEGTEAFF.